This T cell receptor (beta chain) appears in the sequencing data of a study of blood T cell repertoires in COVID-19. Study background: The cDNA or gDNA used as material had been derived from T cells, B-cell-depleted T cells, or PBMCs.

With regard to this clone: The sample contains more than one DNA sequence encoding this CDR3.

With 1 base clipped from V and 8 bases from J, the junction kept 5 bases outside the gene matches. Germline V gene sequence: CDR1 SGDLS, CDR2 YYNGEE. This CDR3 comprises 13 residues. Only in-frame clones appear in the TCRdb table, and some are missing; sequencing was by immunoSEQ multiplex PCR. The sample lists over 250,000 clones, 87% seen once, with about 9.8% in the top ten. Assignment of participants to cohorts was predicated upon participant-reported clinical history. The rearrangement joins TRBV9 to TRBJ1-1; 7 positions match TRBD1. Sequencing used PBMCs or T cells enriched from blood (not recorded which). The sequence was collected from a woman aged 18-29 years who had recovered from COVID-19. CDR3 DNA: TGTGCCAGCAGCGTAAGGGGGCAGGGAGAAGCTTTCTTT. Translated, it gives CASSVRGQGEAFF.